A selection of T cell receptor beta chains follows, all from one sample in a study of shared clonotypes between healthy human individuals. Produced via immunoSEQ multiplex PCR; TCRdb's table is partial and in-frame only. The table includes around 510,000 clones, roughly 95% detected once. The sequenced material came from naive CD4+ T cells sorted from blood. These receptors all stem from a woman under 40 in good health. The CDR3 runs from the conserved cysteine through the conserved F or W. The order of the fields is V gene, J gene, D gene, CDR3 protein, CDR3 DNA. D genes are given only for firm matches.

TRBV5-1	TRBJ2-5	.	CASSFGDKGGTQYF	TGCGCCAGCAGCTTCGGGGACAAGGGCGGGACCCAGTACTTC
TRBV19	TRBJ1-1	TRBD1	CASSPGTGTEAFF	TGTGCCAGTAGTCCAGGGACAGGGACTGAAGCTTTCTTT
TRBV2	TRBJ2-7	.	CASSEVSVDYEQYF	TGTGCCAGCAGTGAAGTTAGCGTAGACTACGAGCAGTACTTC
TRBV7-9	TRBJ2-7	.	CASRPRLGYEQYF	TGTGCCAGCAGACCCCGACTTGGCTACGAGCAGTACTTC
TRBV7-2	TRBJ2-1	TRBD2	CASSLSRSGRPSYNEQFF	TGTGCCAGCAGCTTAAGTCGGAGCGGGAGACCCTCCTACAATGAGCAGTTCTTC
TRBV5-1	TRBJ1-3	TRBD1	CASSPLTGGAQGNTIYF	TGCGCCAGCAGCCCTTTGACAGGGGGCGCGCAAGGAAACACCATATATTTT
TRBV7-9	TRBJ2-1	TRBD2	CASSPGGLAGEASYNEQFF	TGTGCCAGCAGCCCTGGGGGACTAGCGGGAGAAGCGTCCTACAATGAGCAGTTCTTC
TRBV30	TRBJ2-2	.	CAWSVFPARRVTGELFF	TGTGCCTGGAGTGTATTCCCCGCGAGGAGGGTCACCGGGGAGCTGTTTTTT
TRBV5-5	TRBJ1-1	.	CASSLVLGGGNTEAFF	TGTGCCAGCAGCTTGGTTTTGGGGGGCGGAAACACTGAAGCTTTCTTT
TRBV11-2	TRBJ2-1	.	CASSPLVRRGYNEQFF	TGTGCCAGCAGCCCCTTAGTGAGAAGGGGTTACAATGAGCAGTTCTTC
TRBV28	TRBJ1-1	.	CASSLTGTEAFF	TGTGCCAGCAGTCTAACAGGCACTGAAGCTTTCTTT
TRBV16	TRBJ1-2	TRBD1	CASSHQTGSEYGYTF	TGTGCCAGCAGCCACCAGACAGGGAGTGAATATGGCTACACCTTC
TRBV9	TRBJ2-1	.	CASSVVLALGRSNEQFF	TGTGCCAGCAGCGTAGTGCTCGCACTCGGGCGGAGCAATGAGCAGTTCTTC
TRBV11-2	TRBJ2-2	.	CASSRRVVGTGELFF	TGTGCCAGCAGCCGGCGGGTCGTGGGCACCGGGGAGCTGTTTTTT
TRBV21-1	TRBJ1-3	.	CASSPASTRGNTIYF	TGTGCCAGCAGTCCAGCTAGTACGAGGGGAAACACCATATATTTT
TRBV5-8	TRBJ1-1	TRBD1	CASMNRGRLPNTEAFF	TGTGCCAGCATGAACAGGGGGCGATTGCCGAACACTGAAGCTTTCTTT
TRBV7-9	TRBJ2-5	TRBD2	CASSLVRVLAAQETQYF	TGTGCCAGCAGCTTAGTACGGGTACTAGCGGCCCAAGAGACCCAGTACTTC